These 5 T cell receptor beta chains were sequenced from one sample in a study of technical replicates of blood from a handful of donors. Repertoires were generated with immunoSEQ multiplex PCR, while TCRdb's copy carries only in-frame clones and drops some. The sample consists of under 35,000 clones, 90% to 95% of them appearing once. The material sequenced was PBMCs. Receptors originate from a human donor in good health. Some clones in this sample may be carry-over from other donors' samples.

The chain uses TRBV5-1 and TRBJ2-3, with TRBD2 identical over 8 bases. Looked up from germline, CDR1 is SGHRS and CDR2 is YFSETQ. The CDR3 totals 15 residues. V trimming: 1 base; J trimming: 0 bases; junction bases outside the gene matches: 1. The CDR3 sequence is CASSLSGGSTDTQYF. DNA of the CDR3: TGCGCCAGCAGCTTGAGCGGGGGTAGCACAGATACGCAGTATTTT.

Only one count was recorded for this clone. CDR3 nucleotides: TGTGCCAGCAGGAGAGAGACTAGCGGGGGCCTCAACTACGAGCAGTACTTC. This translates into CASRRETSGGLNYEQYF. V gene TRBV2 combines with J gene TRBJ2-7, with 12 bases matching TRBD2. The CDR3 consists of 17 residues. CDR1 and CDR2 from the germline V gene are SNHLY and FYNNEI. Germline trimming cut 6 bases from V and 3 bases from J; bases unmatched to any gene: 12.

This sequence joins TRBV19 and TRBJ2-6; D might be TRBD2 (7 bases). This CDR3 spans 13 amino acids. V dropped 7 bases and J dropped 6 bases, with 10 bases sitting between them. In germline, CDR1 is LNHDA, CDR2 SQIVND (reference sequence). The CDR3 nucleotides read TGTGCCAGTACGGGGGGCCCGGCCAACGTCCTGACTTTC. Protein: CASTGGPANVLTF. Variable domain in full (rest from reference TRBV19 and TRBJ2-6): DGGITQSPKYLFRKEGQNVTLSCEQNLNHDAMYWYRQDPGQGLRLIYYSQIVNDFQKGDIAEGYSVSREKKESFPLTVTSAQKNPTAFYLCASTGGPANVLTFGAGSRLTVL.

This chain uses TRBV13 with TRBJ1-2; 9 positions match TRBD1. The germline CDR1 and CDR2 sequences are PRHDT and FYEKMQ (reference sequence). Trimming cost V 5 bases and J 3 bases; bases outside gene matches: 10. This CDR3 comprises 16 residues. CDR3 nucleotide sequence: TGTGCCAGCAGCAACCGGGACAGGGTTCTCGACTATGGCTACACCTTC. It translates to CASSNRDRVLDYGYTF.

The genes are TRBV7-9 and TRBJ2-7; 7 nucleotides agree with TRBD1. This CDR3 has 16 amino acids. Germline-derived CDR1 and CDR2 are SEHNR and FQNEAQ (reference sequence). The V and J ends lost 6 bases and 3 bases, in that order; junction bases with no gene match: 14. The CDR3 is CASRQRGQEVCYEQYF. CDR3 DNA sequence: TGTGCCAGCAGGCAAAGAGGACAGGAAGTATGCTACGAGCAGTACTTC.